Shown below are 4 T cell receptor beta chains from a single sample sequenced in a study of cytomegalovirus exposure and HLA in healthy donors. The PCR used 60 Vbeta and 13 Jbeta primers. Assay: immunoSEQ multiplex PCR; the TCRdb copy retains only in-frame clones and omits some. Among approximately 260,000 clones, 85% to 95% were seen once, and the ten largest hold roughly 1.5%. The sample comprised PBMCs. The receptor source for this set is a girl aged 2 to 10 in good health and CMV-seronegative.

In DNA, the CDR3 is TGTGCCAGCAGCTCATCCGGGACTAGCGGGTTGTTGTCGTTCTTC. Residues: CASSSSGTSGLLSFF. V is TRBV7-2 and J is TRBJ2-1; 12 nucleotides match TRBD2. The CDR3 totals 15 residues. Trimming cost V 4 bases and J 15 bases; bases outside gene matches: 13. CDR1 and CDR2 from the germline V gene are SGHTA and FQGNSA. The full variable domain, rest sourced from reference TRBV7-2 and TRBJ2-1, is GAGVSQSPSNKVTEKGKDVELRCDPISGHTALYWYRQSLGQGLEFLIYFQGNSAPDKSGLPSDRFSAERTGGSVSTLTIQRTQQEDSAVYLCASSSSGTSGLLSFFGPGTRLTVL.

This clone was found once. This chain uses TRBV7-2 with TRBJ2-3, with TRBD2 identical over 10 bases. The CDR3 totals 14 residues. The V segment lost 5 bases and the J segment 4 bases; nucleotides outside the gene matches: 3. CDR1 and CDR2 (germline): SGHTA, FQGNSA. The CDR3 loop is CASSQRGGPDTQYF. CDR3 sequence (DNA): TGTGCCAGCAGCCAGCGGGGGGGGCCAGATACGCAGTATTTT.

Points on this clone: Other DNA sequences in the sample encode the same CDR3. The chain joins TRBV10-3 to TRBJ2-7; D might be TRBD2 (6 bases). CDR3 length: 14 amino acids. V lost 6 bases to trimming and J lost 2 bases, with 14 bases between them. Looked up from germline, CDR1 is ENHRY and CDR2 is SYGVKD. The CDR3 region has the DNA TGTGCCATCAGGGGGGACTCCAGCGCCTACGAGCAGTACTTC. Protein sequence: CAIRGDSSAYEQYF.

This clone is a singleton in its sample. The chain recombines TRBV28 with TRBJ1-5; D remains unclear. V lost 2 bases and J 4 bases, leaving 6 bases between the germline ends. CDR1 and CDR2 from the germline V gene are MDHEN and SYDVKM. CDR3 length: 13 residues. CDR3 DNA: TGTGCCAGCAGTTTAGAGCCTAATCAGCCCCAGCATTTT. Translating gives CASSLEPNQPQHF.